One and the same sample provided the 15 T cell receptor beta chains below, sequenced in a study of T cell repertoires in cytomegalovirus infection. TCRdb processed the reads anew with MiXCR; each CDR3 protein has one entry. There are roughly 180,000 distinct CDR3 sequences in the sample; less than 25% occur only once, and around a quarter lies in the top ten. No antigen has been assigned to these receptors. The material sequenced was CD8+ T cells from cultured PBMCs, taken from culture after CMV antigen stimulation. These receptor sequences come from a human donor in good health (CMV status not recorded). Some clones in this sample may be carry-over from other donors' samples.

V and J are TRBV2 and TRBJ2-1; D call uncertain. V shed 4 bases and J shed 3 bases, with 13 bases lying between them. The CDR3 covers 15 residues. Germline CDR1 is SNHLY and CDR2 is FYNNEI. This CDR3 is CASSVSQMVYNEQFF. The CDR3 DNA is TGTGCCAGCAGTGTCTCCCAGATGGTCTACAATGAGCAGTTCTTC.

The rearrangement links TRBV9 to TRBJ1-5, with D possibly TRBD1 on 5 matching bases. V gave up 0 bases and J gave up 0 bases, with 16 bases separating them. The germline V gene encodes CDR1 SGDLS and CDR2 YYNGEE. The CDR3 extends over 18 amino acids. For the CDR3, the DNA is TGTGCCAGCAGCGTAGGTGAGGGGCCCCATTATAGCAATCAGCCCCAGCATTTT. The encoded protein is CASSVGEGPHYSNQPQHF.

The rearrangement uses TRBV7-8 and TRBJ1-5; D is undetermined. Per germline, CDR1 SGHVS and CDR2 FQNEAQ. This CDR3 region has 13 residues. V was clipped by 2 bases and J by 6 bases, with 8 bases between them. The CDR3 DNA reads as TGTGCCAGCAGCTTATCTTCCGGTCAGCCCCAGCATTTT. Translating it yields CASSLSSGQPQHF. The variable domain in full, with the rest retrieved from reference TRBV7-8 and TRBJ1-5, is GAGVSQSPRYKVAKRGQDVALRCDPISGHVSLFWYQQALGQGPEFLTYFQNEAQLDKSGLPSDRFFAERPEGSVSTLKIQRTQQEDSAVYLCASSLSSGQPQHFGDGTRLSIL.

This clonotype was picked up a small number of times. This chain connects TRBV7-2 to TRBJ2-7; no clear D gene. There are 15 residues in the CDR3. V dropped 2 bases and J dropped 0 bases, with 11 bases sitting between them. The V gene's germline CDR1 is SGHTA and CDR2 FQGNSA. CDR3 nucleotides: TGTGCCAGCAGCTTATTCGCCAGCGACTCCTACGAGCAGTACTTC. It codes for CASSLFASDSYEQYF.

CDR3 DNA sequence: TGTGCCAGCAGCTTGGGACAGCCCTATGAAGCTTTCTTT. Translating gives CASSLGQPYEAFF. The chain employs TRBV7-2 and TRBJ1-1; 7 bases match TRBD1. The germline V gene has CDR1 SGHTA and CDR2 FQGNSA. The V gene end was trimmed by 3 bases and the J gene end by 7 bases; junction bases not matched to a gene: 5. The CDR3 covers 13 residues.

This clonotype was counted only a few times. This chain connects TRBV6-2 or TRBV6-3 to TRBJ2-5; D uncertain. V was trimmed by 7 bases and J by 4 bases, leaving 10 bases between them. Per germline, CDR1 MNHEY and CDR2 SVGEGT. This CDR3 comprises 12 residues. This chain's CDR3 is CASTRVRETQYF. The CDR3 nucleotides read TGTGCCAGCACCCGGGTGCGAGAGACCCAGTACTTC.

This clonotype turned up a few times. The chain joins TRBV20-1 to TRBJ1-5, with TRBD1 matching 7 bases. Germline V gives CDR1 DFQATT, CDR2 SNEGSKA (reference sequence). This CDR3 contains 16 residues. The J segment lost 0 bases and the V segment lost 6 bases, leaving 11 bases of the junction unmatched. The CDR3 sequence: CSAASRGIYSNQPQHF. The CDR3 coding sequence is TGCAGTGCCGCATCCAGGGGGATCTATAGCAATCAGCCCCAGCATTTT.

The gene calls are TRBV7-8 and TRBJ1-1; 8 bases are shared with TRBD1. CDR3 size: 15 residues. Per the germline V gene, CDR1 is SGHVS and CDR2 is FQNEAQ. V lost 3 bases, J lost 2 bases, and 5 bases stayed unmatched. The CDR3 here is CASSFGQGANTEAFF. DNA for the CDR3: TGTGCCAGCAGCTTCGGACAGGGAGCAAACACTGAAGCTTTCTTT.

CDR3 DNA sequence: TGTGCCAGCAGCTTACCGAGTCTAGGCTATGGCTACACCTTC. This codes for CASSLPSLGYGYTF. The V call is TRBV7-2, the J call TRBJ1-2; D is undetermined. CDR3 size: 14 residues. Germline CDR1 reads SGHTA; CDR2 reads FQGNSA. The V gene lost 2 bases and the J gene lost 4 bases, with 11 bases spanning the gap.

This clonotype was seen a handful of times. V usage is TRBV27 and J usage is TRBJ2-3, with 7 bases fitting TRBD1. The CDR3 is made up of 13 amino acids. Losses at the gene ends were 8 bases for V and 5 bases for J; bases not matched to a gene: 7. Germline CDR1 is MNHEY and CDR2 is SMNVEV (reference sequence). The CDR3 coding sequence is TGTGCCAGCGGTAGGGGGCAGAGAGATACGCAGTATTTT. Protein product: CASGRGQRDTQYF.

This clonotype was seen a single time. The chain combines TRBV9 with TRBJ1-4, with D possibly matching TRBD1 (5 bases). Trimming pared 0 bases from V and 5 bases from J, leaving 17 bases between. This CDR3 has 17 residues. Germline assignment: CDR1 SGDLS and CDR2 YYNGEE. The chain's CDR3 is CASSVGSGLLSNEKLFF. For the CDR3, the DNA is TGTGCCAGCAGCGTAGGTTCGGGACTCCTTTCGAATGAAAAACTGTTTTTT.

In its sample, this clonotype was seen a few times. CDR3 sequence: CATLLGTGTYEQYF. The CDR3 nucleotides are TGTGCCACCCTCCTAGGAACGGGAACCTACGAGCAGTACTTC. This sequence joins TRBV12-3 or TRBV12-4 and TRBJ2-7; D is perhaps TRBD2 (5 bases). There are 14 residues in the CDR3. V was trimmed by 10 bases and J by 2 bases, leaving 18 bases between them.

This clonotype was observed a handful of times. The V and J genes are TRBV7-8 and TRBJ2-3, with D hard to call. CDR1 and CDR2 (germline): SGHVS, FQNEAQ. The CDR3 loop spans 14 amino acids. V lost 0 bases and J 0 bases, leaving 4 bases between the germline ends. The CDR3 here is CASSLAYSTDTQYF. The CDR3 region has the DNA TGTGCCAGCAGCTTAGCGTACAGCACAGATACGCAGTATTTT.

V gene TRBV3-1 combines with J gene TRBJ2-3; TRBD2 might be the D (5 bases). Germline-derived CDR1 and CDR2 are LGHDT and YNNKEL (reference sequence). This CDR3 spans 15 amino acids. V was pared by 2 bases and J by 0 bases, with 9 bases between. This chain's CDR3 is CASSQPGESTDTQYF. CDR3 nucleotide sequence: TGTGCCAGCAGCCAACCTGGGGAGAGCACAGATACGCAGTATTTT.

Only a few counts were recorded for this clonotype. This chain's CDR3 is CASSQTGRSVPGGAKNIQYF. The CDR3 coding sequence is TGTGCCAGCAGCCAAACGGGACGGTCCGTCCCGGGGGGGGCCAAAAACATTCAGTACTTC. J is TRBJ2-4 and V is TRBV7-2; 8 bases are a match to TRBD2. Germline V CDR1 and CDR2: SGHTA, FQGNSA. The J segment lost 1 base and the V segment lost 5 bases, leaving 19 bases of the junction unmatched. There are 20 residues in the CDR3.